The source of this TCR beta chain is a study of tissue T cells after allogeneic stem cell transplantation. Indicated time point: mouse harvest day 7 after allogeneic transplant. The graft held 10^6 splenic CD5+ T cells and 10^7 T-cell-depleted bone marrow cells. This mouse GVHD model was MHC-mismatched B6 to BALB/c, profiled day 7 or 14. Profiling relied on immunoSEQ multiplex PCR, and the TCRdb table lists in-frame clones only, not all of them. Among around 4,200 clones listed, approximately 60% were seen once. There are a few counts of this clone. Mouse germline and gene names are used. With the read ending 1 residue before the CDR3 end, the germline J gene is used to fill in that end. Deletions cut 3 bases from V and 0 bases from J, with 12 bases between. Germline V CDR1 and CDR2: LGHNA, YNLKQL (reference sequence). The CDR3 has 16 amino acids.

The receptor was derived from a female BALB/c mouse given C57BL/6 T cells with graft-versus-host disease after an allogeneic hematopoietic cell transplant. The chain combines TRBV5 with TRBJ2-1, with D perhaps TRBD1 (6 bases). The sequenced material came from spleen. The CDR3 bases that were read are TGTGCCAGCAGCCACAGGGGAGGGTCTAACTATGCTGAGCAGTTC. Amino acids: CASSHRGGSNYAEQF. The CDR3 reads in full as CASSHRGGSNYAEQFF.